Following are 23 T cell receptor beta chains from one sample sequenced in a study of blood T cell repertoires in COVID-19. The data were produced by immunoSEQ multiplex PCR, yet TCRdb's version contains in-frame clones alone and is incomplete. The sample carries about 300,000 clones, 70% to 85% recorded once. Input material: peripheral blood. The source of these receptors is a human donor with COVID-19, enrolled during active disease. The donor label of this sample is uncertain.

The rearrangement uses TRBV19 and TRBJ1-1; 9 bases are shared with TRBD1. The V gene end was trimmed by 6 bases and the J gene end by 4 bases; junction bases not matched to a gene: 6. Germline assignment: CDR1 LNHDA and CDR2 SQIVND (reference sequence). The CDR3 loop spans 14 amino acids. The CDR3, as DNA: TGTGCCAGTAGGGGGGACAGGGTGCCCACTGAAGCTTTCTTT. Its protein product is CASRGDRVPTEAFF. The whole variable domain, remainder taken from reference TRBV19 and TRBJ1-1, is DGGITQSPKYLFRKEGQNVTLSCEQNLNHDAMYWYRQDPGQGLRLIYYSQIVNDFQKGDIAEGYSVSREKKESFPLTVTSAQKNPTAFYLCASRGDRVPTEAFFGQGTRLTVV.

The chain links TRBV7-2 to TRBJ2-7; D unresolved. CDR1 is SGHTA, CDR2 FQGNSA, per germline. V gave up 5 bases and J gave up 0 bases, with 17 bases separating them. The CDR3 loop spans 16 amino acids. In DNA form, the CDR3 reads TGTGCCAGCAGCCCCCCTCCCGCTCGGGTCTCCTACGAGCAGTACTTC. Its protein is CASSPPPARVSYEQYF.

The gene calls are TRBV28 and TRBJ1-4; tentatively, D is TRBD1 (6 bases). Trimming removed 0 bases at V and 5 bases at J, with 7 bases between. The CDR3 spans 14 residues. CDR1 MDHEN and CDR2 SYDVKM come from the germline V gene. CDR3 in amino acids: CASSLWDRNEKLFF. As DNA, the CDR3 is TGTGCCAGCAGTTTATGGGACAGAAATGAAAAACTGTTTTTT.

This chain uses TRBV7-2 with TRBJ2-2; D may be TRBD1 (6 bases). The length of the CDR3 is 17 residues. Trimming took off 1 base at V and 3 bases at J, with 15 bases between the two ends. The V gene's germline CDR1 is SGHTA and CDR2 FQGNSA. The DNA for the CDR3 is TGTGCCAGCAGCTTAGGCTACAGGGTGGCGGACACCGGGGAGCTGTTTTTT. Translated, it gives CASSLGYRVADTGELFF.

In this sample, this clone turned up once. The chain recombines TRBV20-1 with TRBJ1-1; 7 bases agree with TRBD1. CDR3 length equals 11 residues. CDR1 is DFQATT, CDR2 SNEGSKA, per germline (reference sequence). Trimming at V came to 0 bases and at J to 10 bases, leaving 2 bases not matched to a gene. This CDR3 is CSAREGQSAFF. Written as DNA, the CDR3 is TGCAGTGCTAGAGAGGGACAGTCAGCTTTCTTT.

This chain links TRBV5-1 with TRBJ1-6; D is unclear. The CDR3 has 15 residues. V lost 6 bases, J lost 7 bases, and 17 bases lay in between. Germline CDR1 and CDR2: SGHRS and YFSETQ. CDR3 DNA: TGCGCCAGCACCTTAACCAACGCGGGAAATTCACCCCTCCACTTT. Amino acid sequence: CASTLTNAGNSPLHF.

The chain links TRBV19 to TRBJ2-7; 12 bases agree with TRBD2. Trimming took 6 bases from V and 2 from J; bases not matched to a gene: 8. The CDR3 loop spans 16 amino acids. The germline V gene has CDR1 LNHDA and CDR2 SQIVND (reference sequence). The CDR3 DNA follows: TGTGCCAGTAGCTTCACGACTAGCGGGGGAACCTACGAGCAGTACTTC. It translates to CASSFTTSGGTYEQYF.

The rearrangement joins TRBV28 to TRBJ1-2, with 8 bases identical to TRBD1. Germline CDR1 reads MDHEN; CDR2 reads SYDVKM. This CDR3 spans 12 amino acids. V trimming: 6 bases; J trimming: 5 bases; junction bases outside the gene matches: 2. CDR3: CASRRTGYGYTF. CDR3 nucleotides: TGTGCCAGCAGGAGGACAGGGTATGGCTACACCTTC.

The CDR3, as DNA: TGTGCCAGTAGTATCGGGGGGACTAGCGGACAAGAGACCCAGTACTTC. Amino acid sequence: CASSIGGTSGQETQYF. The chain couples TRBV19 to TRBJ2-5; 11 bases fit TRBD2. Germline trimming cut 3 bases from V and 2 bases from J; bases unmatched to any gene: 5. CDR3 length: 16 residues. CDR1 LNHDA and CDR2 SQIVND come from the germline V gene (reference sequence).

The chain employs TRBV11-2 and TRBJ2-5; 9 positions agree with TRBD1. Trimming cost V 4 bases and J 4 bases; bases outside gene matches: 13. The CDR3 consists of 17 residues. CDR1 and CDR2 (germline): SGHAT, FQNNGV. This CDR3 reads CASSSTPGTGLGETQYF. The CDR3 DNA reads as TGTGCCAGCAGCTCAACCCCCGGGACAGGGCTCGGAGAGACCCAGTACTTC. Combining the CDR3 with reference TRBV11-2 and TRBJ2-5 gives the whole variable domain EAGVAQSPRYKIIEKRQSVAFWCNPISGHATLYWYQQILGQGPKLLIQFQNNGVVDDSQLPKDRFSAERLKGVDSTLKIQPAKLEDSAVYLCASSSTPGTGLGETQYFGPGTRLLVL.

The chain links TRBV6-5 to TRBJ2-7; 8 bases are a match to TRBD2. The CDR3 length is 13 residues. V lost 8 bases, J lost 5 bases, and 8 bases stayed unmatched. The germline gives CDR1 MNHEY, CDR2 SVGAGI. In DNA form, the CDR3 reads TGTGCCAGCGTCCCGGGAGGGGGGAACGAGCAGTACTTC. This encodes CASVPGGGNEQYF.

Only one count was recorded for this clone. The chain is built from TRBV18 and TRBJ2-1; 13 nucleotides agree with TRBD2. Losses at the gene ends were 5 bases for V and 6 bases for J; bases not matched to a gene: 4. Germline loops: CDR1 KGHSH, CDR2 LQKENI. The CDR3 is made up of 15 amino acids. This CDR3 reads CASSDGLAGVNEQFF. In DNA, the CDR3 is TGTGCCAGCTCAGACGGACTAGCGGGAGTCAATGAGCAGTTCTTC.

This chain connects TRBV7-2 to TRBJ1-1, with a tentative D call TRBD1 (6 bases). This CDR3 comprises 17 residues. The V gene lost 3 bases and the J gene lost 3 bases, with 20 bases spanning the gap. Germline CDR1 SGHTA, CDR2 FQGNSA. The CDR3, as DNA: TGTGCCAGCAGCTTCATGGCAGGGGTATCGGGGTACACTGAAGCTTTCTTT. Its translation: CASSFMAGVSGYTEAFF.

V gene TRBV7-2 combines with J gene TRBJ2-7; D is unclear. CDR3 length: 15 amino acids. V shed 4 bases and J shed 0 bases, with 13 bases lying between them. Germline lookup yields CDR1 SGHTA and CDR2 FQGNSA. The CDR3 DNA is TGTGCCAGCAGCTCTTGGTCTACAGTCTCCTACGAGCAGTACTTC. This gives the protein CASSSWSTVSYEQYF.

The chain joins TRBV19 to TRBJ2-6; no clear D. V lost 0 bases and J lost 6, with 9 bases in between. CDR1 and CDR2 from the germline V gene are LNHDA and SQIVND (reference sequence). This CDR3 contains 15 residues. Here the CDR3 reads CASSIDADSANVLTF. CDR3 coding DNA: TGTGCCAGTAGTATAGATGCAGACTCGGCCAACGTCCTGACTTTC.

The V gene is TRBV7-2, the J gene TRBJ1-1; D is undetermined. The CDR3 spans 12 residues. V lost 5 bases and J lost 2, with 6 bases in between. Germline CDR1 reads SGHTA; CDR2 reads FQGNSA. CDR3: CASSTPNTEAFF. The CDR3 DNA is TGTGCCAGCAGCACACCTAACACTGAAGCTTTCTTT.

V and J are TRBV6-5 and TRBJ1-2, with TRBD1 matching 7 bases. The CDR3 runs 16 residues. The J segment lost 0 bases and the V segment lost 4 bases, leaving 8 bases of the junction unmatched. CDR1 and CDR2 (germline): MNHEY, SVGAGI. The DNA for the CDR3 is TGTGCCAGCAGTTGGGGGACAGATACTACTAACTATGGCTACACCTTC. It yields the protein CASSWGTDTTNYGYTF.

The CDR3 DNA follows: TGTGCCAGCAGTCTACAGGGGAATGAGCAGTTCTTC. Translation gives CASSLQGNEQFF. This rearrangement joins TRBV7-6 to TRBJ2-1, with 7 nucleotides matching TRBD1. J lost 7 bases, V lost 6 bases, and 3 bases had no gene match. The CDR3 sequence is 12 residues long. Germline V gene lookup returns CDR1 SGHVS and CDR2 FNYEAQ.

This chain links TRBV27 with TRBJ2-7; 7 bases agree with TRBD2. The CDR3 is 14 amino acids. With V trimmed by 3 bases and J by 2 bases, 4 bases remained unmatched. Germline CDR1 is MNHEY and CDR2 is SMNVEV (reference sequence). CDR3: CASSLSTSAYEQYF. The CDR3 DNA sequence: TGTGCCAGCAGTTTGAGTACTAGCGCCTACGAGCAGTACTTC.

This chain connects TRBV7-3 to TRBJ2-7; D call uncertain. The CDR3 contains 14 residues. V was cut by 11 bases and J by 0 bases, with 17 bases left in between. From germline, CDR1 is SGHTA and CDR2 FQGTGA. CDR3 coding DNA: TGTGCCCCGCCCGATCAAAACTACTCCTACGAGCAGTACTTC. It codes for CAPPDQNYSYEQYF.

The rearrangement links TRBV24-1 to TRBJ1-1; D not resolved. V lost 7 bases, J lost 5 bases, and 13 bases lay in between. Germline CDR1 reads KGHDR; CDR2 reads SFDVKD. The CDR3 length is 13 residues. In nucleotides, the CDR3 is TGTGCCACCAGGGAGACGGCCCTGACTGAAGCTTTCTTT. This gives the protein CATRETALTEAFF.

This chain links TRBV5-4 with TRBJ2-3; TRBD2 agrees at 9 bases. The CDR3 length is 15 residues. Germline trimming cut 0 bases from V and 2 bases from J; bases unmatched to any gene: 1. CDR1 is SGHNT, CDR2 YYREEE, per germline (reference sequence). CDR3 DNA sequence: TGTGCCAGCAGCTTGGGACTAGCGGTCACAGATACGCAGTATTTT. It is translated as CASSLGLAVTDTQYF.

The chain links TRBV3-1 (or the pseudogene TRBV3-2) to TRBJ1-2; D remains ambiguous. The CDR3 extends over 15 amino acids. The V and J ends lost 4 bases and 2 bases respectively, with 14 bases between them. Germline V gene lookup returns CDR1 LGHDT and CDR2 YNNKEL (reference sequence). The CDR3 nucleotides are TGTGCCAGCAGCCGATTCTCGGGGTCGAACTATGGCTACACCTTC. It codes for CASSRFSGSNYGYTF.